This T cell receptor beta chain appears in the sequencing data of a study of T cells expressing NK-cell markers. Study summary: The study drew TCR beta repertoires from sorted CD3+CD56+NKG2C+, CD3+CD56+NKG2C- and CD3+CD56-NKG2C+ T cells.

For each CDR3 protein, TCRdb gives one entry from its re-call of the 5' RACE reads, without DNA. The specimen's table records about 380,000 distinct CDR3 sequences. The CDR3 sequence is 14 residues long. Germline V CDR1 and CDR2: SNHLY, FYNNEI. The genes are TRBV2 and TRBJ1-5; the TCRdb call, TRBD1, lacks DNA for checking. The sequenced material came from blood T cells: a sorted CD56 or NKG2C T cell subset, CD4+ or CD8+ T cells, or bulk PBMC T cells (not recorded which). This TCR was recovered from a man aged 18-70 years in good health. The CDR3 loop reads CATGRGQGNQPQHF.